The next 23 T cell receptor beta chains were all read from a single sample in a study of cytomegalovirus exposure and HLA in healthy donors. PCR primers comprised 60 Vbeta and 13 Jbeta primers. TCRdb keeps only in-frame clones here, not all; method: immunoSEQ multiplex PCR. The sample records over 100,000 clones, over 9% being singletons. The sequenced sample was PBMCs. All receptors come from a middle-aged man in good health and CMV-seropositive.

This clone was picked up a small number of times. The genes are TRBV7-8 and TRBJ1-1; 12 nucleotides match TRBD1. V lost 7 bases and J lost 4; bases outside the gene matches: 16. This CDR3 is built from 18 residues. Germline lookup yields CDR1 SGHVS and CDR2 FQNEAQ. This CDR3 reads CASTLPGTGGARSTEAFF. The CDR3 nucleotides are TGTGCCAGCACCCTCCCCGGGACAGGGGGCGCGAGGAGCACTGAAGCTTTCTTT. Supplemented by reference TRBV7-8 and TRBJ1-1, the full variable domain reads GAGVSQSPRYKVAKRGQDVALRCDPISGHVSLFWYQQALGQGPEFLTYFQNEAQLDKSGLPSDRFFAERPEGSVSTLKIQRTQQEDSAVYLCASTLPGTGGARSTEAFFGQGTRLTVV.

The DNA for the CDR3 is TGCAGCGTACGTAGGGACAGCAGGACAGATACGCAGTATTTT. This encodes CSVRRDSRTDTQYF. The rearrangement uses TRBV29-1 and TRBJ2-3, with 7 bases fitting TRBD1. The length of the CDR3 is 14 residues. After removal of 6 bases from V and 3 bases from J, the junction contained 9 bases not matched to a gene. Germline V gene sequence: CDR1 SQVTM, CDR2 ANQGSEA.

V usage is TRBV12-5 and J usage is TRBJ2-6; the match to TRBD2 covers 8 bases. CDR3 length: 16 amino acids. Per germline, CDR1 LGHNT and CDR2 FRNRAP. After removal of 2 bases from V and 0 bases from J, the junction contained 0 bases not matched to a gene. CDR3 bases: TGTGCTAGTGGTTTGAGCGGGGGCTCTGGGGCCAACGTCCTGACTTTC. Its protein is CASGLSGGSGANVLTF.

This chain joins TRBV6-6 and TRBJ2-5, with 7 bases lining up with TRBD1. The germline CDR1 and CDR2 sequences are MNHNY and SVGAGI (reference sequence). The CDR3 is made up of 14 amino acids. V was clipped by 4 bases and J by 5 bases; unmatched bases: 7. CDR3 sequence reads: CASSSSTGSETQYF. The DNA for the CDR3 is TGTGCCAGCAGTTCGTCGACAGGGAGCGAGACCCAGTACTTC.

This clone showed up just a few times. The chain is built from TRBV5-1 and TRBJ2-3, with 10 bases matching TRBD1. J was trimmed by 4 bases and V by 4 bases; bases with no gene match: 9. The CDR3 consists of 16 residues. Germline values: CDR1 SGHRS, CDR2 YFSETQ. The CDR3 DNA sequence: TGCGCCAGCAGCCCGACAGGGGGCCGAAGGGCAGATACGCAGTATTTT. Translating it yields CASSPTGGRRADTQYF.

This clone was seen more than once but under ten times. The chain has TRBV19 and TRBJ2-5; 7 positions agree with TRBD2. The CDR3 consists of 14 residues. Looked up from germline, CDR1 is LNHDA and CDR2 is SQIVND (reference sequence). V shed 6 bases, J shed 5 bases, and the junction held 9 bases outside the gene matches. The CDR3 loop reads CASRGAGVGETQYF. The DNA for the CDR3 is TGTGCCAGTAGAGGGGCGGGAGTGGGGGAGACCCAGTACTTC.

V is TRBV29-1 and J is TRBJ2-5, with a possible D match to TRBD2 (5 bases). The CDR3 spans 12 residues. Germline CDR1 and CDR2: SQVTM and ANQGSEA. The germline V and J ends were trimmed by 6 bases and 4 bases, with 12 bases remaining between them. CDR3 sequence: CSVQLAGETQYF. CDR3 nucleotides: TGCAGCGTCCAACTGGCGGGAGAGACCCAGTACTTC.

The chain is built from TRBV5-1 and TRBJ2-3; 8 bases are a match to TRBD2. The germline gives CDR1 SGHRS, CDR2 YFSETQ. The J segment lost 4 bases and the V segment lost 6 bases, leaving 10 bases of the junction unmatched. The CDR3 is made up of 15 amino acids. The CDR3: CASTPRGRMPDTQYF. The DNA for the CDR3 is TGCGCCAGCACCCCCCGCGGGAGGATGCCAGATACGCAGTATTTT.

There are a few counts of this clone. This chain connects TRBV6-5 to TRBJ2-2; 9 bases are a match to TRBD2. CDR1 is MNHEY, CDR2 SVGAGI, per germline. Trimming removed 5 bases from V and 1 base from J; junction bases left unmatched: 2. The CDR3 contains 15 residues. The CDR3 loop reads CASSKTSGNTGELFF. Here the CDR3 DNA reads TGTGCCAGCAGTAAGACTAGCGGGAACACCGGGGAGCTGTTTTTT.

The sample holds a few counts of this clone. The chain recombines TRBV6-5 with TRBJ1-2; TRBD1 matches at 7 bases. The CDR3 consists of 14 residues. The germline CDR1 and CDR2 sequences are MNHEY and SVGAGI. V lost 5 bases and J lost 2; bases outside the gene matches: 5. The CDR3 reads CASSRDRINYGYTF. In DNA form, the CDR3 reads TGTGCCAGCAGTCGGGACAGAATAAACTATGGCTACACCTTC.

This clone was found a few times. The V call is TRBV6-5, the J call TRBJ2-1; 9 nucleotides agree with TRBD1. The length of the CDR3 is 15 residues. CDR1 is MNHEY, CDR2 SVGAGI, per germline. J lost 6 bases, V lost 2 bases, and 5 bases had no gene match. The CDR3 protein is CASSYGQGIFNEQFF. For the CDR3, the DNA is TGTGCCAGCAGTTACGGACAGGGGATCTTCAATGAGCAGTTCTTC.

In this sample, this clone turned up a few times. In DNA form, the CDR3 reads TGTGCAAGTCGCTTAGCGTTGCGGGAGCGGTGCGAGCAGTACTTC. This encodes CASRLALRERCEQYF. The chain couples TRBV12-2 to TRBJ2-7; TRBD2 reflects the table's D call only, with no check against the DNA. TRBV12-2 is deemed a pseudogene. This CDR3 is 15 amino acids long.

The chain is built from TRBV19 and TRBJ1-2, with TRBD1 matching over 7 bases. The CDR3 runs 15 residues. V lost 3 bases to trimming and J lost 5 bases; unmatched junction nucleotides: 9. In germline, CDR1 is LNHDA, CDR2 SQIVND (reference sequence). CDR3 protein: CASSINLQGDYGYTF. The CDR3 coding sequence is TGTGCCAGTAGTATCAATCTCCAGGGGGATTATGGCTACACCTTC.

The chain joins TRBV5-4 to TRBJ2-1; 8 nucleotides agree with TRBD1. The CDR3 sequence is 16 residues long. V dropped 1 base and J dropped 5; count of bases not matched to a gene: 8. Germline CDR1 is SGHNT and CDR2 is YYREEE (reference sequence). The CDR3, as DNA: TGTGCCAGCAGCTTGAGTGACAGGGGATTAGACAATGAGCAGTTCTTC. It encodes CASSLSDRGLDNEQFF.

CDR3 nucleotide sequence: TGCGCCAGCAGAGTGACAGGAGGACCCGGGGAGCTGTTTTTT. Its translation is CASRVTGGPGELFF. The J gene is TRBJ2-2, the V gene TRBV5-1, with D possibly being TRBD1 (6 bases). V shed 5 bases and J shed 6 bases, with 14 bases lying between them. The CDR3 covers 14 residues. Germline V gives CDR1 SGHRS, CDR2 YFSETQ.

The rearrangement uses TRBV27 and TRBJ2-3; 8 positions match TRBD2. The V gene end was trimmed by 7 bases and the J gene end by 2 bases; junction bases not matched to a gene: 14. There are 17 residues in the CDR3. Germline V gene lookup returns CDR1 MNHEY and CDR2 SMNVEV (reference sequence). CDR3 loop: CASTPVGAGGITDTQYF. The CDR3, as DNA: TGTGCCAGCACCCCAGTTGGGGCGGGAGGTATCACAGATACGCAGTATTTT.

This clone came up a few times. The chain joins TRBV7-8 to TRBJ2-2; D might be TRBD2 (6 bases). CDR1 and CDR2 from the germline V gene are SGHVS and FQNEAQ. The CDR3 is made up of 16 amino acids. The V gene lost 1 base and the J gene lost 4 bases, with 13 bases spanning the gap. The CDR3 nucleotides read TGTGCCAGCAGCTTAGAATCGCGGGATGGCACCGGGGAGCTGTTTTTT. It specifies CASSLESRDGTGELFF.

This chain uses TRBV2 with TRBJ2-5; possible D gene TRBD2, 5 bases. In germline, CDR1 is SNHLY, CDR2 FYNNEI. This CDR3 is built from 13 residues. The V gene lost 7 bases and the J gene lost 2 bases, with 11 bases spanning the gap. DNA of the CDR3: TGTGCCAGCAAGGGCGGGTGGCAAGAGACCCAGTACTTC. It translates to CASKGGWQETQYF.

This clone was seen more than once but under ten times. The rearrangement links TRBV5-1 to TRBJ2-1; 7 bases map to TRBD2. Germline CDR1 and CDR2: SGHRS and YFSETQ. The junction had 2 bases not matched to a gene; V was cut back by 2 bases and J by 0 bases. CDR3 length equals 15 residues. The CDR3 DNA reads TGCGCCAGCAGCTTTGGCGGGAGCTCCTACAATGAGCAGTTCTTC. This translates into CASSFGGSSYNEQFF.

This clone was detected a few times. The chain joins TRBV6-5 to TRBJ1-2; no clear D gene. Trimming stripped 3 bases from V and 7 bases from J, with 12 bases between. CDR3 length: 13 amino acids. CDR1 and CDR2 (germline): MNHEY, SVGAGI. The CDR3 DNA follows: TGTGCCAGCAGTTATAAAAGGAGCGGTGGCTACACCTTC. Residues: CASSYKRSGGYTF.

This sequence joins TRBV5-8 and TRBJ1-2, with D unresolved. The CDR3 loop spans 11 amino acids. Germline CDR1 reads SGHTS; CDR2 reads YDEGEE. V gave up 0 bases and J gave up 5 bases, with 2 bases separating them. CDR3 coding DNA: TGTGCCAGCAGCTTGGCGTATGGCTACACCTTC. It specifies CASSLAYGYTF.

The chain employs TRBV6-5 and TRBJ2-5, with D maybe TRBD2 (5 bases). The CDR3 contains 13 residues. Germline V gives CDR1 MNHEY, CDR2 SVGAGI. The germline V and J ends were trimmed by 2 bases and 5 bases, with 9 bases remaining between them. The CDR3: CASSYGRWETQYF. In nucleotides, the CDR3 is TGTGCCAGCAGTTACGGGAGATGGGAGACCCAGTACTTC.

The table lists this clone with a few counts. The gene calls are TRBV11-3 and TRBJ2-5; the D is unclear. The V gene lost 7 bases and the J gene lost 4 bases, with 13 bases spanning the gap. Per germline, CDR1 SGHNT and CDR2 YENEEA. The CDR3 covers 13 residues. This CDR3 reads CASTYSYGETQYF. The CDR3 bases are TGTGCCAGCACCTACTCATATGGAGAGACCCAGTACTTC.